This T cell receptor beta chain originates from a study of blood T cell repertoires in COVID-19. The wider study: T cells, B-cell-depleted T cells, or PBMCs supplied cDNA or gDNA.

In this sample, this clone turned up a few times. Clones were sequenced by immunoSEQ multiplex PCR, and TCRdb holds only the in-frame ones, with some missing. In the table there are around 70,000 clones, about 80% of which are singletons. Germline lookup yields CDR1 GTSNPN and CDR2 SVGIG (reference sequence). V was shortened by 2 bases and J by 1 base, with 11 bases between the two germline ends. The CDR3 contains 15 residues. The source is a human donor in a cohort sampled during active COVID-19. V usage is TRBV30 and J usage is TRBJ1-4; D is undetermined. Specimen: peripheral blood. CDR3 DNA sequence: TGTGCCTGGAGTCCCGACGGACTAACTAATGAAAAACTGTTTTTT. It yields the protein CAWSPDGLTNEKLFF.